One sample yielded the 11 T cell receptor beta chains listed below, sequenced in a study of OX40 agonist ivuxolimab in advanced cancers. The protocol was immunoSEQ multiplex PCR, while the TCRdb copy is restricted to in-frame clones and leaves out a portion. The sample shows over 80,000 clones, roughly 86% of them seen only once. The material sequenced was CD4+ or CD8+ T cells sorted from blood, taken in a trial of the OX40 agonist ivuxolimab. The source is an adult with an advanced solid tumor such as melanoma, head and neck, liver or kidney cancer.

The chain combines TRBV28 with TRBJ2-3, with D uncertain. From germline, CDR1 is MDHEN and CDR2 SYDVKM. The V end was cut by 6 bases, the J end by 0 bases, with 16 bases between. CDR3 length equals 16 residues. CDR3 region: CASRSSEYPSTDTQYF. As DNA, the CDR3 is TGTGCCAGCAGATCTTCGGAGTACCCTAGCACAGATACGCAGTATTTT.

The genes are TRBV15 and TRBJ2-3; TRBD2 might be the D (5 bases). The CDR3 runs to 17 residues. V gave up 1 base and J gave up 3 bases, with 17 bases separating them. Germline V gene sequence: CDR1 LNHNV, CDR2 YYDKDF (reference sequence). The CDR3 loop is CATSRGLRMKKTDTQYF. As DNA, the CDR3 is TGTGCCACCAGCAGAGGACTACGAATGAAGAAAACAGATACGCAGTATTTT.

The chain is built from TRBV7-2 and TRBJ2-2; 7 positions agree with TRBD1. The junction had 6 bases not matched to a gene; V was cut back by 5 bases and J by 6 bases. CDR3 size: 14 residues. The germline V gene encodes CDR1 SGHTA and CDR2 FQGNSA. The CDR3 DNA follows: TGTGCCAGCAGCACCAAGACAGGGTCCGGGGAGCTGTTTTTT. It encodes CASSTKTGSGELFF.

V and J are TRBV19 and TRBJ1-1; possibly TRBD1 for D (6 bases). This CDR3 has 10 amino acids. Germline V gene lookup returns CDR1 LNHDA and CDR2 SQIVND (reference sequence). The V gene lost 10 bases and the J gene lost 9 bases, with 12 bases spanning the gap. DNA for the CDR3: TGTGCCACCTACAGGGAGCAAGCTTTCTTT. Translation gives CATYREQAFF.

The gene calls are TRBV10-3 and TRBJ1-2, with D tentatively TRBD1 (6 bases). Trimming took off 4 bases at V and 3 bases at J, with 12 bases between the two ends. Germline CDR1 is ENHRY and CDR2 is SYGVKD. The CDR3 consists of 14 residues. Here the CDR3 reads CAISGTGGDYGYTF. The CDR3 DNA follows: TGTGCCATCAGTGGAACCGGGGGCGACTATGGCTACACCTTC.

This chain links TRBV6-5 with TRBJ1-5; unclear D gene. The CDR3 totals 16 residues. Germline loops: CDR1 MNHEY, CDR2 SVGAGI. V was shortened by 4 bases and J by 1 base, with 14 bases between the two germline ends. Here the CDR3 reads CASSSASWQSNQPQHF. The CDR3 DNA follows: TGTGCCAGCAGTTCCGCAAGTTGGCAGAGCAATCAGCCCCAGCATTTT.

In nucleotides, the CDR3 is TGTGCCAGCTCACCACGCAGGGGAGACACCGGGGAGCTGTTTTTT. Translated: CASSPRRGDTGELFF. V gene TRBV18 combines with J gene TRBJ2-2; D may be TRBD1 (6 bases). Germline values: CDR1 KGHSH, CDR2 LQKENI. The CDR3 sequence is 15 residues long. Trimming took 1 base from V and 3 from J, leaving 9 bases between them.

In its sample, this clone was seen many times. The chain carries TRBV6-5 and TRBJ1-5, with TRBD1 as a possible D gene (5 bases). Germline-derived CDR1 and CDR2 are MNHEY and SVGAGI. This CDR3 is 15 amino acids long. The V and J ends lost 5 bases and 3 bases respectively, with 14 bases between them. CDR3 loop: CASSAQGSANQPQHF. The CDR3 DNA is TGTGCCAGCAGTGCCCAGGGTTCGGCCAATCAGCCCCAGCATTTT.

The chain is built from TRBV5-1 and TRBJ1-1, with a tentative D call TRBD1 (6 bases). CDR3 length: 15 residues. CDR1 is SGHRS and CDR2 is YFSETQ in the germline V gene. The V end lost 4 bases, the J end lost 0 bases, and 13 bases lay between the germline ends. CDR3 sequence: CASSLWRGLNTEAFF. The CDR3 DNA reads TGCGCCAGCAGCCTCTGGAGGGGGTTGAACACTGAAGCTTTCTTT.

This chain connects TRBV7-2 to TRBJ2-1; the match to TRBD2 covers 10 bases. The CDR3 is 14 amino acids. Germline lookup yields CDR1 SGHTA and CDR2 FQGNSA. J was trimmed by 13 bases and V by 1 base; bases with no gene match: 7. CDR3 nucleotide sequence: TGTGCCAGCAGCTTAGAGACTAGCGGGTTACATCAGTTCTTC. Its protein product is CASSLETSGLHQFF.

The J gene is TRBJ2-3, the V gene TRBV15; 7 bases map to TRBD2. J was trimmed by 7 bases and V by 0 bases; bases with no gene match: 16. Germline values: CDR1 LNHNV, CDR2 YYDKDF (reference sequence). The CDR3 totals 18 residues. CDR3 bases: TGTGCCACCAGCAGAGATCTAGGGTCGGCGGGAGTCGGGAATACGCAGTATTTT. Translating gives CATSRDLGSAGVGNTQYF.